These 8 T cell receptor beta chains were all obtained from the same sample, sequenced in a study of blood T cell repertoires in COVID-19. Assay: immunoSEQ multiplex PCR; the TCRdb copy retains only in-frame clones and omits some. The sample has about 250,000 clones; about 88% are singletons. The source material was peripheral blood. The receptors come from a woman in her thirties or forties who had recovered from COVID-19.

This chain joins TRBV2 and TRBJ1-1, with a weak D call TRBD1 (5 bases). V lost 7 bases to trimming and J lost 1 base, with 10 bases between them. Per the germline V gene, CDR1 is SNHLY and CDR2 is FYNNEI. The CDR3 contains 13 residues. The CDR3 reads CASTPGGNTEAFF. The CDR3 nucleotides read TGTGCCAGCACCCCGGGGGGGAACACTGAAGCTTTCTTT.

This chain links TRBV11-2 with TRBJ1-6; 7 bases fit TRBD1. Trimming at V came to 1 base and at J to 8 bases, leaving 5 bases not matched to a gene. Germline loops: CDR1 SGHAT, CDR2 FQNNGV. The CDR3 sequence is 15 residues long. The CDR3 sequence is CASSLGGTVDSPLHF. CDR3 nucleotides: TGTGCCAGCAGCTTAGGCGGGACAGTGGATTCACCCCTCCACTTT. Using reference TRBV11-2 and TRBJ1-6 for the parts outside the CDR3, the full variable domain is EAGVAQSPRYKIIEKRQSVAFWCNPISGHATLYWYQQILGQGPKLLIQFQNNGVVDDSQLPKDRFSAERLKGVDSTLKIQPAKLEDSAVYLCASSLGGTVDSPLHFGNGTRLTVT.

This sequence joins TRBV29-1 and TRBJ2-1; 9 positions agree with TRBD2. Per germline, CDR1 SQVTM and CDR2 ANQGSEA. With V trimmed by 7 bases and J by 3 bases, 19 bases remained unmatched. This CDR3 contains 18 residues. CDR3 nucleotides: TGCAGCGCCAAACTCCGCGGGAGGGCTCCCCTAGGCTACAATGAGCAGTTCTTC. Translated: CSAKLRGRAPLGYNEQFF.

The V and J genes are TRBV7-9 and TRBJ2-7; D call uncertain. CDR3 length equals 14 residues. CDR1 is SEHNR, CDR2 FQNEAQ, per germline (reference sequence). Deletions cut 0 bases from V and 2 bases from J, with 8 bases between. CDR3 in amino acids: CASSLAVQPYEQYF. For the CDR3, the DNA is TGTGCCAGCAGCTTAGCGGTACAGCCCTACGAGCAGTACTTC. The full variable domain, with the rest looked up from reference TRBV7-9 and TRBJ2-7, is DTGVSQNPRHKITKRGQNVTFRCDPISEHNRLYWYRQTLGQGPEFLTYFQNEAQLEKSRLLSDRFSAERPKGSFSTLEIQRTEQGDSAMYLCASSLAVQPYEQYFGPGTRLTVT.

This clone appeared once. This chain uses TRBV5-1 with TRBJ2-7; 7 nucleotides line up with TRBD2. V lost 0 bases and J lost 3; bases outside the gene matches: 6. In germline, CDR1 is SGHRS, CDR2 YFSETQ. CDR3 length equals 15 residues. CDR3 DNA: TGCGCCAGCAGCTTGGGGGGGGGACGGCTCTACGAGCAGTACTTC. Its protein product is CASSLGGGRLYEQYF.

The chain couples TRBV6-4 to TRBJ2-3; the match to TRBD2 covers 16 bases. Losses at the gene ends were 6 bases for V and 6 bases for J; bases not matched to a gene: 9. Germline V gene data show CDR1 as MRHNA and CDR2 as SNTAGT. The CDR3 is made up of 17 amino acids. The CDR3 loop reads CASRNGTSGGARDTQYF. In DNA form, the CDR3 reads TGTGCCAGCAGGAACGGGACTAGCGGGGGGGCCCGGGATACGCAGTATTTT.

J is TRBJ2-6 and V is TRBV6-5; a weak D match, TRBD1 (6 bases). There are 14 residues in the CDR3. The germline V gene has CDR1 MNHEY and CDR2 SVGAGI. Trimming cost V 11 bases and J 4 bases, with 15 bases left between them. This CDR3 is CAASRGTGANVLTF. The CDR3, as DNA: TGTGCCGCCTCCAGGGGAACCGGGGCCAACGTCCTGACTTTC.

With regard to this clone: The identical CDR3 is also encoded by other nucleotide sequences in the sample. The J gene is TRBJ2-3, the V gene TRBV7-2, with D perhaps TRBD2 (6 bases). The CDR3 sequence is 13 residues long. CDR1 and CDR2 from the germline V gene are SGHTA and FQGNSA. Trimming took off 6 bases at V and 1 base at J, with 8 bases between the two ends. The CDR3 nucleotides read TGTGCCAGCAGACTAGCAGGCACAGATACGCAGTATTTT. This codes for CASRLAGTDTQYF.